A selection of T cell receptor beta chains follows, all from one sample in a study of shared clonotypes between healthy human individuals. Sequencing used immunoSEQ multiplex PCR; TCRdb keeps in-frame clones, though not all of them. The sample holds roughly 650,000 clones, around 97% seen once. The sample taken for sequencing was naive CD4+ T cells sorted from blood. All receptors derive from a woman aged 30 to 39 in good health. The CDR3 runs from the conserved cysteine through the conserved F or W. A D gene is named only where the DNA matches it firmly. Clone size is given for some rows only: seen once, a few or many times, or a class if the clone is expanded.

j_gene: TRBJ2-1
d_gene: TRBD1
v_gene: TRBV11-3
abundance: once
CDR3nt: TGTGCCAGCAGCGCCGTACAGGGGGCTGAGCAGTTCTTC
CDR3aa: CASSAVQGAEQFF

j_gene: TRBJ2-5
d_gene: TRBD1
v_gene: TRBV7-7
abundance: .
CDR3nt: TGTGCCAGCAGCCGTGGACAGGGCCCAGAGACCCAGTACTTC
CDR3aa: CASSRGQGPETQYF

j_gene: TRBJ1-5
d_gene: .
v_gene: TRBV28
abundance: .
CDR3nt: TGTGCCAGCAGGACCCGGGGGTCTAGCAATCAGCCCCAGCATTTT
CDR3aa: CASRTRGSSNQPQHF

j_gene: TRBJ2-3
d_gene: .
v_gene: TRBV7-2
abundance: .
CDR3nt: TGTGCCAGCAGCGGGGGGCGGGGCACAGATACGCAGTATTTT
CDR3aa: CASSGGRGTDTQYF

j_gene: TRBJ2-3
d_gene: TRBD1
v_gene: TRBV6-4
abundance: .
CDR3nt: TGTGCCAGCACCCTGACAGGGGAATTTGGAGATACGCAGTATTTT
CDR3aa: CASTLTGEFGDTQYF

j_gene: TRBJ1-2
d_gene: .
v_gene: TRBV19
abundance: .
CDR3nt: TGTGCCAGTAGTAGGACAGTGACTAACTATGGCTACACCTTC
CDR3aa: CASSRTVTNYGYTF

j_gene: TRBJ2-1
d_gene: TRBD1
v_gene: TRBV16
abundance: .
CDR3nt: TGTGCCAGCAGCCAGGCCCCGGGACAGTCAACCTACAATGAGCAGTTCTTC
CDR3aa: CASSQAPGQSTYNEQFF

j_gene: TRBJ2-1
d_gene: .
v_gene: TRBV30
abundance: .
CDR3nt: TGTGCCTCAACTAGCAGGGGGGGGTACAATGAGCAGTTCTTC
CDR3aa: CASTSRGGYNEQFF

j_gene: TRBJ2-5
d_gene: TRBD2
v_gene: TRBV27
abundance: once
CDR3nt: TGTGCCAGCAGGCTAGCGGGAGTAGAGACCCAGTACTTC
CDR3aa: CASRLAGVETQYF

j_gene: TRBJ2-2
d_gene: TRBD2
v_gene: TRBV7-3
abundance: .
CDR3nt: TGTGCCAGCAGCTCCAGCGGGAGGGCCTATACGAACACCGGGGAGCTGTTTTTT
CDR3aa: CASSSSGRAYTNTGELFF

j_gene: TRBJ1-1
d_gene: .
v_gene: TRBV11-2
abundance: .
CDR3nt: TGTGCCAGCAGCTTCCAGGGGAACACTGAAGCTTTCTTT
CDR3aa: CASSFQGNTEAFF

j_gene: TRBJ1-5
d_gene: .
v_gene: TRBV28
abundance: .
CDR3nt: TGTGCCAGCAGTTTTGTGAGGGGGGCCGATAGCAATCAGCCCCAGCATTTT
CDR3aa: CASSFVRGADSNQPQHF

j_gene: TRBJ1-2
d_gene: .
v_gene: TRBV29-1
abundance: .
CDR3nt: TGCAGCGTTGAGCGGGCGGAGAACTATGGCTACACCTTC
CDR3aa: CSVERAENYGYTF

j_gene: TRBJ2-7
d_gene: .
v_gene: TRBV19
abundance: .
CDR3nt: TGTGCCAGTAGTACCCCGGGACCATCCTACGAGCAGTACTTC
CDR3aa: CASSTPGPSYEQYF

j_gene: TRBJ2-7
d_gene: .
v_gene: TRBV19
abundance: once
CDR3nt: TGTGCCAGTAGTATAGAGTTTGGAATCTCCTACGAGCAGTACTTC
CDR3aa: CASSIEFGISYEQYF

j_gene: TRBJ1-1
d_gene: TRBD1
v_gene: TRBV5-1
abundance: .
CDR3nt: TGCGCCAGCCGGGACAGGGGGCGCCGCCACACTGAAGCTTTCTTT
CDR3aa: CASRDRGRRHTEAFF

j_gene: TRBJ2-7
d_gene: .
v_gene: TRBV18
abundance: .
CDR3nt: TGTGCCAGCTCGAGGGTTCTACAAGCCACATCCTCCTACGAGCAGTACTTC
CDR3aa: CASSRVLQATSSYEQYF

j_gene: TRBJ2-7
d_gene: TRBD1
v_gene: TRBV9
abundance: .
CDR3nt: TGTGCCAGCAGCTTGGGACAGGGGTCGTACGAGCAGTACTTC
CDR3aa: CASSLGQGSYEQYF

j_gene: TRBJ2-5
d_gene: .
v_gene: TRBV6-1
abundance: .
CDR3nt: TGTGCCAGCAGGAGACAGACTCAAGAGACCCAGTACTTC
CDR3aa: CASRRQTQETQYF

j_gene: TRBJ2-7
d_gene: .
v_gene: TRBV20-1
abundance: .
CDR3nt: TGCAGTGCTGGAACCCCCTACGAGCAGTACTTC
CDR3aa: CSAGTPYEQYF

j_gene: TRBJ2-3
d_gene: TRBD2
v_gene: TRBV9
abundance: .
CDR3nt: TGTGCCAGCAGCGTAGGGGTAGCGGGAGAGGCAGATACGCAGTATTTT
CDR3aa: CASSVGVAGEADTQYF

j_gene: TRBJ2-4
d_gene: TRBD2
v_gene: TRBV7-2
abundance: .
CDR3nt: TGTGCCAGCAGCTTATGGTTAGCGGGAAAAAACATTCAGTACTTC
CDR3aa: CASSLWLAGKNIQYF

j_gene: TRBJ1-6
d_gene: .
v_gene: TRBV5-1
abundance: .
CDR3nt: TGCGCCAGCAGCTTGGCCGGGTCCCGAAATTCACCCCTCCACTTT
CDR3aa: CASSLAGSRNSPLHF

j_gene: TRBJ1-1
d_gene: .
v_gene: TRBV5-4
abundance: .
CDR3nt: TGTGCCAGCAGCTCAGACGGGGTTACATGGAGCACTGAAGCTTTCTTT
CDR3aa: CASSSDGVTWSTEAFF

j_gene: TRBJ1-2
d_gene: .
v_gene: TRBV5-1
abundance: .
CDR3nt: TGCGCCAGCAGCTTCCAGGGGAGCTACACCTTC
CDR3aa: CASSFQGSYTF

j_gene: TRBJ2-7
d_gene: .
v_gene: TRBV27
abundance: .
CDR3nt: TGTGCCAGCCGCTTCGCGGGTTCCTACGAGCAGTACTTC
CDR3aa: CASRFAGSYEQYF

j_gene: TRBJ2-3
d_gene: TRBD2
v_gene: TRBV28
abundance: .
CDR3nt: TGTGCCAGCGGAGTTCCCCGGACTAGCGGGAGGTCAGATACGCAGTATTTT
CDR3aa: CASGVPRTSGRSDTQYF

j_gene: TRBJ2-2
d_gene: .
v_gene: TRBV7-9
abundance: .
CDR3nt: TGTGCCAGCAGCTTATCATCTCATGCCGGGGAGCTGTTTTTT
CDR3aa: CASSLSSHAGELFF

j_gene: TRBJ1-5
d_gene: .
v_gene: TRBV6-6
abundance: .
CDR3nt: TGTGCCAGCAGTTACGGGGGGGATTATCAGCCCCAGCATTTT
CDR3aa: CASSYGGDYQPQHF

j_gene: TRBJ2-1
d_gene: TRBD2
v_gene: TRBV5-6
abundance: .
CDR3nt: TGTGCCAGCAGCTTGGGGCCTAGCGGAAACAATGAGCAGTTCTTC
CDR3aa: CASSLGPSGNNEQFF

j_gene: TRBJ2-1
d_gene: .
v_gene: TRBV29-1
abundance: once
CDR3nt: TGCAGCCCGACGGGGGGATACGGACAGCGCAGCAATGAGCAGTTCTTC
CDR3aa: CSPTGGYGQRSNEQFF

j_gene: TRBJ2-7
d_gene: .
v_gene: TRBV6-6
abundance: .
CDR3nt: TGTGCCAGCGGAGAGACACATACCTACGAGCAGTACTTC
CDR3aa: CASGETHTYEQYF

j_gene: TRBJ1-5
d_gene: .
v_gene: TRBV10-3
abundance: .
CDR3nt: TGTGCCATCACGGGGAGCGGAGATCAGCCCCAGCATTTT
CDR3aa: CAITGSGDQPQHF

j_gene: TRBJ1-5
d_gene: TRBD1
v_gene: TRBV19
abundance: .
CDR3nt: TGTGCCAGTAGTCCGGGGACAGGCCGGTATAGCAATCAGCCCCAGCATTTT
CDR3aa: CASSPGTGRYSNQPQHF

j_gene: TRBJ2-3
d_gene: .
v_gene: TRBV11-2
abundance: .
CDR3nt: TGTGCCAGCAGCGGCTCCCTCGGGGATACGCAGTATTTT
CDR3aa: CASSGSLGDTQYF

j_gene: TRBJ1-5
d_gene: .
v_gene: TRBV19
abundance: .
CDR3nt: TGTGCCAGTAGTCCCACTGCGGGGGATCAGCCCCAGCATTTT
CDR3aa: CASSPTAGDQPQHF

j_gene: TRBJ2-7
d_gene: TRBD1
v_gene: TRBV5-1
abundance: .
CDR3nt: TGCGCCAGCAGCCCCGCCGGGACAGGGGCCTACGAGCAGTACTTC
CDR3aa: CASSPAGTGAYEQYF

j_gene: TRBJ1-2
d_gene: .
v_gene: TRBV5-4
abundance: .
CDR3nt: TGTGCCAGCAGGAGGCACGTACCAGGAAACTATGGCTACACCTTC
CDR3aa: CASRRHVPGNYGYTF

j_gene: TRBJ2-2
d_gene: .
v_gene: TRBV10-3
abundance: .
CDR3nt: TGTGCCACACGATCCACCGGGGAGCTGTTTTTT
CDR3aa: CATRSTGELFF

j_gene: TRBJ2-2
d_gene: TRBD2
v_gene: TRBV5-1
abundance: .
CDR3nt: TGCGCCAGCAGCTTCTTGACTAGCAGCGGGGAGCTGTTTTTT
CDR3aa: CASSFLTSSGELFF

j_gene: TRBJ2-1
d_gene: .
v_gene: TRBV19
abundance: .
CDR3nt: TGTGCCAGTAGTATATCCCCCCGGAATGAGCAGTTCTTC
CDR3aa: CASSISPRNEQFF

j_gene: TRBJ2-7
d_gene: TRBD1
v_gene: TRBV18
abundance: once
CDR3nt: TGTGCCAGCTCACCCCCCGGGACAGGGCGATCCTACGAGCAGTACTTC
CDR3aa: CASSPPGTGRSYEQYF

j_gene: TRBJ2-1
d_gene: TRBD2
v_gene: TRBV5-1
abundance: .
CDR3nt: TGCGCCAGCAGCTTGGATCTAGCGGGGCCCTACAATGAGCAGTTCTTC
CDR3aa: CASSLDLAGPYNEQFF

j_gene: TRBJ1-5
d_gene: .
v_gene: TRBV19
abundance: .
CDR3nt: TGTGCCAGTAGTATCACAGGGCTTGGGGATCAGCCCCAGCATTTT
CDR3aa: CASSITGLGDQPQHF

j_gene: TRBJ1-1
d_gene: TRBD1
v_gene: TRBV28
abundance: .
CDR3nt: TGTGCCAGCAGCTTACTGACAGGGACGACGGGTGCTTTCTTT
CDR3aa: CASSLLTGTTGAFF

j_gene: TRBJ1-3
d_gene: TRBD1
v_gene: TRBV5-1
abundance: .
CDR3nt: TGCGCCAGCAGCAGATCCACCGACAGGGGGGACTCTGGAAACACCATATATTTT
CDR3aa: CASSRSTDRGDSGNTIYF